The 2 T cell receptor beta chains below all came from one sample that was sequenced in a study of T cell responses to AZD1222 COVID-19 vaccine. Generated by immunoSEQ multiplex PCR, the TCRdb table keeps only in-frame clones and is missing some. The data hold 150,000 to 200,000 clones, with 85% to 95% observed a single time. The starting material was peripheral blood, obtained on day 0 of AZD1222 vaccination. Receptors were obtained from an adult in good health.

The CDR3 DNA reads as TGTGCCAGCAGTTTACCGGCTAGTCCAGCTTTCTTT. Translation: CASSLPASPAFF. V gene TRBV12-3 or TRBV12-4 combines with J gene TRBJ1-1; D gene ambiguous. V gave up 2 bases and J gave up 10 bases, with 11 bases separating them. The CDR3 sequence is 12 residues long.

CDR3 coding DNA: TGTGCCAGCAGCTACGCGGACAGGGGTGGAAACACCATATATTTT. Translating it yields CASSYADRGGNTIYF. The V gene is TRBV3-1 (or the pseudogene TRBV3-2), the J gene TRBJ1-3, with 9 bases matching TRBD1. Per germline, CDR1 LGHDT and CDR2 YNNKEL (reference sequence). The CDR3 contains 15 residues. Trimming cost V 5 bases and J 3 bases; bases outside gene matches: 5.